The sequence of this TCR beta chain was determined in a study of chemoradiotherapy in HPV16-positive cancers. General study findings and limits: The functional HPV-specific definition rests on just a couple of HPV16-positive patients. For HPV16-positive patients, expanding HPV-responsive T cells associated with longer recurrence-free survival.

Samples were taken several times over chemoradiotherapy. Worth noting for this clone: What it recognizes is unknown.

Assay: immunoSEQ multiplex PCR; the TCRdb copy retains only in-frame clones and omits some. This table holds some 8,300 clones, less than 85% found once. Germline V gene data show CDR1 as SGHDN and CDR2 as FVKESK. This CDR3 has 14 residues. V shed 1 base and J shed 3 bases, with 10 bases lying between them. The chain recombines TRBV14 with TRBJ2-7, with unresolved D. This specimen was acquired from a patient who underwent chemoradiotherapy. This TCR derives from a human donor with HPV-associated anogenital cancer. The DNA of the CDR3 is TGTGCCAGCAGCCAAGTTAGCAGAGACTACGAGCAGTACTTC. This sequence encodes CASSQVSRDYEQYF.